A single sample gave rise to the 17 T cell receptor beta chains below, sequenced in a study of T cell responses to AZD1222 COVID-19 vaccine (dated by TCRdb to 2020 to 2022). The sample's time point label is to be understood as: baseline before first vaccination. Receptor libraries were prepared by the immunoSEQ multiplex PCR assay. TCRdb retrieved this table from immuneACCESS and kept in-frame rearrangements only. Not all clones are present; in checked studies, unresolved V genes account for under half, and no reason is known for the remainder. The sample yields around 100,000 clones; about 93% were counted once. About 2.2% of the sample is in the top ten clones. The sequencing here drew on peripheral blood, taken on day 0 of AZD1222 vaccination. Receptors were obtained from an adult in good health.

The chain has TRBV19 and TRBJ1-1, with unresolved D. The germline V gene has CDR1 LNHDA and CDR2 SQIVND (reference sequence). The CDR3 runs 13 residues. The V and J ends lost 3 bases and 1 base respectively, with 6 bases between them. The CDR3 sequence is CASSISWNTEAFF. As DNA, the CDR3 is TGTGCCAGTAGTATCTCATGGAACACTGAAGCTTTCTTT.

The chain uses TRBV11-3 and TRBJ2-5; a possible D gene is TRBD1 (6 bases). This CDR3 contains 16 residues. V shed 1 base and J shed 2 bases, with 14 bases lying between them. Per germline, CDR1 SGHNT and CDR2 YENEEA. As DNA, the CDR3 is TGTGCCAGCAGCTTAGGTTTTGGACAGCCTCAAGAGACCCAGTACTTC. This sequence encodes CASSLGFGQPQETQYF.

The chain links TRBV20-1 to TRBJ2-7, with D hard to call. V dropped 1 base and J dropped 5 bases, with 3 bases sitting between them. The CDR3 is 10 residues long. The germline V gene encodes CDR1 DFQATT and CDR2 SNEGSKA (reference sequence). The DNA for the CDR3 is TGCAGTGCTAGAGGGGACGAGCAGTACTTC. It translates to CSARGDEQYF.

The chain has TRBV2 and TRBJ2-7, with D maybe TRBD1 (6 bases). This CDR3 comprises 12 residues. Germline loops: CDR1 SNHLY, CDR2 FYNNEI. Trimming pared 5 bases from V and 7 bases from J, leaving 12 bases between. The DNA for the CDR3 is TGTGCCAGCAGTTCTCAGGGGTGGGAGCAGTACTTC. Protein product: CASSSQGWEQYF.

A few counts support this clone. The V and J genes are TRBV5-8 and TRBJ1-2; unclear D gene. CDR3 length equals 13 residues. Germline CDR1 is SGHTS and CDR2 is YDEGEE. Trimming took off 4 bases at V and 4 bases at J, with 11 bases between the two ends. CDR3 bases: TGTGCCAGCAGCAGCGGACTGAGCTATGGCTACACCTTC. Its protein product is CASSSGLSYGYTF.

The chain uses TRBV28 and TRBJ2-7; D not certain. The V gene's germline CDR1 is MDHEN and CDR2 SYDVKM. The CDR3 runs to 14 residues. V was pared by 6 bases and J by 6 bases, with 18 bases between. Here the CDR3 reads CASSDSRATVEQYF. In nucleotides, the CDR3 is TGTGCCAGCAGCGATTCTCGGGCCACGGTCGAGCAGTACTTC.

The chain uses TRBV20-1 and TRBJ1-4, with D unclear. V dropped 3 bases and J dropped 2 bases, with 7 bases sitting between them. This CDR3 has 13 amino acids. Germline V gene lookup returns CDR1 DFQATT and CDR2 SNEGSKA (reference sequence). CDR3 DNA: TGCAGTGCTAGTGATAGCACTAATGAAAAACTGTTTTTT. Its protein is CSASDSTNEKLFF.

This chain links TRBV15 with TRBJ1-2, with 10 bases lining up with TRBD1. Germline V gene lookup returns CDR1 LNHNV and CDR2 YYDKDF (reference sequence). The CDR3 runs to 15 residues. Losses at the gene ends were 0 bases for V and 4 bases for J; bases not matched to a gene: 2. The CDR3 DNA is TGTGCCACCAGCAGAGATAGGACAGGGGGCTATGGCTACACCTTC. It codes for CATSRDRTGGYGYTF.

This chain links TRBV5-1 with TRBJ2-7; no firm D call. Trimming pared 3 bases from V and 6 bases from J, leaving 7 bases between. The germline gives CDR1 SGHRS, CDR2 YFSETQ. The CDR3 has 11 amino acids. CDR3: CASSSSAEQYF. In DNA, the CDR3 is TGCGCCAGCAGCTCGAGCGCCGAGCAGTACTTC.

The V gene is TRBV6-2 or TRBV6-3, the J gene TRBJ1-5, with D maybe TRBD1 (6 bases). Germline CDR1 reads MNHEY; CDR2 reads SVGEGT. Trimming cost V 0 bases and J 3 bases, with 15 bases left between them. The CDR3 runs 17 residues. CDR3: CASSYSNFGQLNQPQHF. DNA of the CDR3: TGTGCCAGCAGTTACTCGAATTTTGGACAGCTCAATCAGCCCCAGCATTTT.

The rearrangement links TRBV7-8 to TRBJ1-5, with 11 bases matching TRBD1. The CDR3 loop spans 18 amino acids. J was trimmed by 2 bases and V by 1 base; bases with no gene match: 7. In germline, CDR1 is SGHVS, CDR2 FQNEAQ. CDR3 protein: CASSLVWDRGDGNQPQHF. The CDR3 DNA reads TGTGCCAGCAGCTTAGTCTGGGACAGGGGGGATGGCAATCAGCCCCAGCATTTT.

This chain uses TRBV2 with TRBJ1-3; the D is unclear. CDR1 is SNHLY, CDR2 FYNNEI, per germline. CDR3 length: 16 residues. Trimming left V 11 bases short and J 0 bases short, with 20 bases between. The CDR3 here is CAHKDGPGHSGNTIYF. The CDR3 DNA reads TGTGCCCATAAGGATGGTCCAGGCCACTCTGGAAACACCATATATTTT.

This chain links TRBV5-1 with TRBJ2-3; D gene ambiguous. The CDR3 sequence is 15 residues long. The V gene lost 0 bases and the J gene lost 0 bases, with 8 bases spanning the gap. Per the germline V gene, CDR1 is SGHRS and CDR2 is YFSETQ. The chain's CDR3 is CASSLDSPSTDTQYF. The CDR3 nucleotides are TGCGCCAGCAGCTTGGATTCCCCCAGCACAGATACGCAGTATTTT.

The chain combines TRBV5-4 with TRBJ1-4; a possible D gene is TRBD1 (6 bases). This CDR3 comprises 15 residues. The V end lost 5 bases, the J end lost 5 bases, and 16 bases lay between the germline ends. Germline CDR1 and CDR2: SGHNT and YYREEE (reference sequence). CDR3 in amino acids: CASSKAGAVNEKLFF. DNA for the CDR3: TGTGCCAGCAGTAAGGCAGGGGCAGTCAATGAAAAACTGTTTTTT.

The rearrangement links TRBV19 to TRBJ1-5, with 7 nucleotides matching TRBD1. Germline CDR1 and CDR2: LNHDA and SQIVND (reference sequence). J gave up 6 bases and V 8 bases, and 7 bases lay outside the gene matches. The CDR3 spans 13 residues. CDR3 loop: CASGKKGAQPQHF. The CDR3 DNA reads TGTGCCAGTGGAAAAAAGGGGGCTCAGCCCCAGCATTTT.

The chain is built from TRBV18 and TRBJ2-2; D unclear. The CDR3 runs 14 residues. V lost 3 bases to trimming and J lost 4 bases, with 9 bases between them. Germline V gives CDR1 KGHSH, CDR2 LQKENI. The CDR3 region is CASSPAVTTGELFF. The DNA of the CDR3 is TGTGCCAGCTCACCGGCGGTTACCACCGGGGAGCTGTTTTTT.

CDR3 coding DNA: TGTGCCAGTTCCTTCGACCGGAGCTCCTACAATGAGCAGTTCTTC. It specifies CASSFDRSSYNEQFF. The V gene is TRBV19, the J gene TRBJ2-1; D call uncertain. There are 15 residues in the CDR3. Per germline, CDR1 LNHDA and CDR2 SQIVND (reference sequence). V gave up 8 bases and J gave up 0 bases, with 14 bases separating them.